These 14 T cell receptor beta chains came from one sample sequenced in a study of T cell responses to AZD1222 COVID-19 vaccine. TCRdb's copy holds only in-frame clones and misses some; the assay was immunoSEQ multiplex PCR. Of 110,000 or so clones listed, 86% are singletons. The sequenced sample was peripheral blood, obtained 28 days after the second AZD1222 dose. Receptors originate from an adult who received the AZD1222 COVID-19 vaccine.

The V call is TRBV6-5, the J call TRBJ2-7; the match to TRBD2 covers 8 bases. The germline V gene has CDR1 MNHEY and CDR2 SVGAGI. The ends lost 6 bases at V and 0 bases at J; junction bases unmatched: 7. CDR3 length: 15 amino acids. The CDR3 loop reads CASSTTGGASYEQYF. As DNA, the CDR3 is TGTGCCAGCAGCACTACCGGGGGGGCCTCCTACGAGCAGTACTTC.

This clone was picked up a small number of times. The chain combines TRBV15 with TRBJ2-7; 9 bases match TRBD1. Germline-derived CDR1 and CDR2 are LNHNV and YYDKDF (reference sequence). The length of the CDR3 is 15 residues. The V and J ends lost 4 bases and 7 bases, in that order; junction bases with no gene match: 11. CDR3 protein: CATSTRTGDSGEQYF. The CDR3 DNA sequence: TGTGCCACCAGCACCCGGACAGGGGACTCGGGTGAGCAGTACTTC. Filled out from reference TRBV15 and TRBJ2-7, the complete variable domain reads DAMVIQNPRYQVTQFGKPVTLSCSQTLNHNVMYWYQQKSSQAPKLLFHYYDKDFNNEADTPDNFQSRRPNTSFCFLDIRSPGLGDTAMYLCATSTRTGDSGEQYFGPGTRLTVT.

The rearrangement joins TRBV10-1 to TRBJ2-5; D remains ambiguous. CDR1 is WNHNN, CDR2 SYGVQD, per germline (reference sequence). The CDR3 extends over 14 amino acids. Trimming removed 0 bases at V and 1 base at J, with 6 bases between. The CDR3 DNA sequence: TGCGCCAGCAGTGAGTCACCCGCCCAAGAGACCCAGTACTTC. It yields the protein CASSESPAQETQYF.

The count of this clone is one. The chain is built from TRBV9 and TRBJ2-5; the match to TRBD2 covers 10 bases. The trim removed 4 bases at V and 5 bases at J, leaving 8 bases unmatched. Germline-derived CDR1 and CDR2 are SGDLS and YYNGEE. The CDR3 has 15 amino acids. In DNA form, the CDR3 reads TGTGCCAGCAGCCTCTCCAGCGGGAGGGATGAGACCCAGTACTTC. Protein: CASSLSSGRDETQYF.

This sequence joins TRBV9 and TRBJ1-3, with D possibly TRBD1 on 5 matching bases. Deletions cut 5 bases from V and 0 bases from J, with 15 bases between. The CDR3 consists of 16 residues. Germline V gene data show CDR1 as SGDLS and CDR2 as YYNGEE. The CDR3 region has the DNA TGTGCCAGCAGAGCGGGGGGAAGGAACTCTGGAAACACCATATATTTT. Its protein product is CASRAGGRNSGNTIYF.

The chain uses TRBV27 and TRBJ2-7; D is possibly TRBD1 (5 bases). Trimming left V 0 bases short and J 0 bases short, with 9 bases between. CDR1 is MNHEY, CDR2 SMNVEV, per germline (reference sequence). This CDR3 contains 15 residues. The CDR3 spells CASSLSLDTSYEQYF. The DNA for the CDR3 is TGTGCCAGCAGTTTATCACTGGACACCTCCTACGAGCAGTACTTC.

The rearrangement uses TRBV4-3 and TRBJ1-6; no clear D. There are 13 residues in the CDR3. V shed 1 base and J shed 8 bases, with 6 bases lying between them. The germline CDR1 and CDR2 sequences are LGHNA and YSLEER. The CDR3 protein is CASSQVNDSPLHF. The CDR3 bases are TGCGCCAGCAGCCAAGTAAACGATTCACCCCTCCACTTT.

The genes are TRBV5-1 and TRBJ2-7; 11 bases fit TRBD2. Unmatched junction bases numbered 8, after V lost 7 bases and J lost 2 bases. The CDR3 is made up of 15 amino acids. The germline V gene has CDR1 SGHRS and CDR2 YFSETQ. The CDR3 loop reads CASAPGSGRAYEQYF. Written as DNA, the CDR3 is TGCGCCAGCGCCCCGGGTAGCGGGAGGGCCTACGAGCAGTACTTC. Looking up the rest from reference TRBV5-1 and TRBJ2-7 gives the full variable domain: KAGVTQTPRYLIKTRGQQVTLSCSPISGHRSVSWYQQTPGQGLQFLFEYFSETQRNKGNFPGRFSGRQFSNSRSEMNVSTLELGDSALYLCASAPGSGRAYEQYFGPGTRLTVT.

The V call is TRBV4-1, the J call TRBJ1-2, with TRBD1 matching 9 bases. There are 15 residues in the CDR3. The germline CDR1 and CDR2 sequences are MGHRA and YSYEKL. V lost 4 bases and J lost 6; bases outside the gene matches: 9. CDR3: CASSLVGTGLHGYTF. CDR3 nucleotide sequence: TGCGCCAGCAGCCTAGTCGGGACAGGGCTTCATGGCTACACCTTC.

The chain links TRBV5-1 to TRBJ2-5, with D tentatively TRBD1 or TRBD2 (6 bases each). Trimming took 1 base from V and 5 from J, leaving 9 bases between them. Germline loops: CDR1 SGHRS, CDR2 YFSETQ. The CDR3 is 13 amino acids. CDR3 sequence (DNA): TGCGCCAGCAGCTTGTTGGGGGGCGAGACCCAGTACTTC. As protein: CASSLLGGETQYF.

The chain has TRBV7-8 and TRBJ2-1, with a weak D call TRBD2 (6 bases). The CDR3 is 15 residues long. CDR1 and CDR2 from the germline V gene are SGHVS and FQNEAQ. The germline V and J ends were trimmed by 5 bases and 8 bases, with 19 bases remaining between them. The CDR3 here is CASSPFSGQADEQFF. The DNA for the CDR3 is TGTGCCAGCAGCCCGTTTAGCGGACAAGCCGATGAGCAGTTCTTC.

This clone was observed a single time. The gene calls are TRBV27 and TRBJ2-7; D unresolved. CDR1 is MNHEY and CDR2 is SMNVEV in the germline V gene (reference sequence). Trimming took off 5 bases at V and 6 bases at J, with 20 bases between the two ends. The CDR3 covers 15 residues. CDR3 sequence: CASSPVRFDLGEQYF. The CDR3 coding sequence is TGTGCCAGCAGTCCGGTTAGGTTCGATCTCGGCGAGCAGTACTTC.

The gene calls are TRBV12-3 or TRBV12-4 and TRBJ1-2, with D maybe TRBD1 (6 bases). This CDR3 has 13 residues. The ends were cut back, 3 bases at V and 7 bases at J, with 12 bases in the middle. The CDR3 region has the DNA TGTGCCAGCAGTTTCGGCAGGGGCGGTGGCTACACCTTC. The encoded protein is CASSFGRGGGYTF.

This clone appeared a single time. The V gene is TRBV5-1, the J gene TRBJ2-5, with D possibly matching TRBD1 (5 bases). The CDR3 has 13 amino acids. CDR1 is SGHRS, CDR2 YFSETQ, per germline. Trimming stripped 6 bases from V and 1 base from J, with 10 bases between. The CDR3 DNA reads TGCGCCAGCACTAGACAGACCCAAGAGACCCAGTACTTC. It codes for CASTRQTQETQYF.